These 28 T cell receptor beta chains originate from one sample sequenced in a study of T-cell memory formation after mild COVID-19. TCRdb processed the 5' RACE reads anew with MiXCR; each CDR3 protein has one entry. The table records about 350,000 distinct CDR3 sequences, roughly an eighth of them present only once. Sequencing was carried out using PBMCs or a T cell subset sorted from them (not recorded which). The receptors were gathered from a man aged 18 to 29 who had mild COVID-19 (a few samples of this study predate the infection). Cell type and time point are not known.

The V gene is TRBV5-1, the J gene TRBJ2-2; the match to TRBD1 covers 8 bases. Unmatched junction bases numbered 11, after V lost 0 bases and J lost 4 bases. Per the germline V gene, CDR1 is SGHRS and CDR2 is YFSETQ. The CDR3 covers 18 residues. DNA of the CDR3: TGCGCCAGCAGCTTGGAAGGGTCCGCAGGGGGCGTCACCGGGGAGCTGTTTTTT. Translating gives CASSLEGSAGGVTGELFF.

The V call is TRBV12-3 or TRBV12-4, the J call TRBJ1-2, with TRBD1 matching 7 bases. J was trimmed by 7 bases and V by 6 bases; bases with no gene match: 11. The CDR3 sequence is 14 residues long. CDR3 DNA sequence: TGTGCCAGCAGAGCACCGGACAGGACAGGTGGCTACACCTTC. Protein sequence: CASRAPDRTGGYTF.

This clonotype was seen more than once but under ten times. The V call is TRBV4-3, the J call TRBJ1-5; D is unresolved. The V end was cut by 0 bases, the J end by 7 bases, with 10 bases between. The V gene's germline CDR1 is LGHNA and CDR2 YSLEER. The CDR3 loop spans 14 amino acids. CDR3 nucleotides: TGCGCCAGCAGCCAAGAGGCTTGGGGACAGCCCCAGCATTTT. Its protein product is CASSQEAWGQPQHF.

The rearrangement joins TRBV10-1 to TRBJ2-3; D is unresolved. CDR1 WNHNN and CDR2 SYGVQD come from the germline V gene (reference sequence). CDR3 size: 12 residues. The ends were cut back, 2 bases at V and 6 bases at J, with 6 bases in the middle. CDR3 residues: CASSEDVDTQYF. Written as DNA, the CDR3 is TGCGCCAGCAGTGAGGACGTCGATACGCAGTATTTT.

V gene TRBV3-1 combines with J gene TRBJ2-5, with no clear D. CDR3 size: 15 residues. V was shortened by 5 bases and J by 1 base, with 14 bases between the two germline ends. Germline V gives CDR1 LGHDT, CDR2 YNNKEL (reference sequence). CDR3 bases: TGTGCCAGCAGCTCGACCGTAGATGGCCAAGAGACCCAGTACTTC. It codes for CASSSTVDGQETQYF.

This clonotype was found once. The V and J genes are TRBV6-2 or TRBV6-3 and TRBJ2-2, with D perhaps TRBD1 (6 bases). The germline V and J ends were trimmed by 0 bases and 0 bases, with 11 bases remaining between them. Germline V gene lookup returns CDR1 MNHEY and CDR2 SVGEGT. The CDR3 totals 17 residues. The CDR3 reads CASSYSIGTPNTGELFF. CDR3 in DNA: TGTGCCAGCAGTTACTCGATAGGGACACCGAACACCGGGGAGCTGTTTTTT.

This clonotype was detected a few times. The V and J genes are TRBV25-1 and TRBJ2-5; D is unclear. V gave up 4 bases and J gave up 2 bases, with 8 bases separating them. CDR1 is MGHDK, CDR2 SYGVNS, per germline. The CDR3 sequence is 13 residues long. The CDR3 loop reads CASSGVWQETQYF. Here the CDR3 DNA reads TGTGCCAGCAGTGGGGTATGGCAAGAGACCCAGTACTTC. Using reference TRBV25-1 and TRBJ2-5 for the parts outside the CDR3, the full variable domain is EADIYQTPRYLVIGTGKKITLECSQTMGHDKMYWYQQDPGMELHLIHYSYGVNSTEKGDLSSESTVSRIRTEHFPLTLESARPSHTSQYLCASSGVWQETQYFGPGTRLLVL.

This chain links TRBV2 with TRBJ1-2, with unresolved D. The CDR3 spans 13 residues. V was clipped by 3 bases and J by 0 bases, with 5 bases between them. Germline lookup yields CDR1 SNHLY and CDR2 FYNNEI. The CDR3 coding sequence is TGTGCCAGCAGTGAGGACGCTAACTATGGCTACACCTTC. This sequence encodes CASSEDANYGYTF.

The genes are TRBV24-1 and TRBJ1-1; the D gene is possibly TRBD1 (5 bases). The CDR3 sequence is 15 residues long. V lost 3 bases and J 11 bases, leaving 21 bases between the germline ends. Germline V gene data show CDR1 as KGHDR and CDR2 as SFDVKD. The DNA of the CDR3 is TGTGCCACCAGTGATCGACCACAGGCGAACCGCACCGCTTTCTTT. Protein product: CATSDRPQANRTAFF.

V gene TRBV12-3 or TRBV12-4 combines with J gene TRBJ2-3, with D perhaps matching TRBD1 (6 bases). V gave up 6 bases and J gave up 3 bases, with 13 bases separating them. This CDR3 contains 14 residues. CDR3 region: CASRTGMGTDTQYF. In DNA, the CDR3 is TGTGCCAGCAGAACAGGGATGGGTACAGATACGCAGTATTTT.

This clonotype was counted only a few times. The chain joins TRBV12-3 or TRBV12-4 to TRBJ1-2; D not resolved. The CDR3 consists of 14 residues. V lost 6 bases and J 2 bases, leaving 13 bases between the germline ends. The CDR3 DNA reads TGTGCCAGCAGCTTGGACGGAGTAAACTATGGCTACACCTTC. It yields the protein CASSLDGVNYGYTF.

V gene TRBV23-1 combines with J gene TRBJ1-5; 10 positions agree with TRBD1. TRBV23-1 is placed among ORFs of uncertain function. CDR3 length equals 24 residues. With 0 bases clipped from V and 2 bases from J, the junction kept 25 bases outside the gene matches. In DNA, the CDR3 is TGCGCCAGCAGTCAATCAGACAACTTCCAGTCGGACAGGGGGAAATGGTGGGGCAATCAGCCCCAGCATTTT. Translated: CASSQSDNFQSDRGKWWGNQPQHF.

The V call is TRBV20-1, the J call TRBJ1-2; weak D call: TRBD1 (5 bases). Between the trimmed V and J ends, which lost 3 bases and 0 bases, there was a span of 11 bases. Germline CDR1 reads DFQATT; CDR2 reads SNEGSKA (reference sequence). The CDR3 runs 14 residues. The CDR3 nucleotides are TGCAGTGCTAGGGGACCCGCTTCTAACTATGGCTACACCTTC. Residues: CSARGPASNYGYTF.

This chain uses TRBV20-1 with TRBJ1-2; D not resolved. CDR1 DFQATT and CDR2 SNEGSKA come from the germline V gene (reference sequence). Trimming removed 3 bases at V and 8 bases at J, with 10 bases between. The CDR3 totals 11 residues. CDR3 loop: CSASIKQGYTF. The CDR3 region has the DNA TGCAGTGCTAGTATCAAACAGGGCTACACCTTC.

This clonotype was detected only a few times. The chain is built from TRBV10-3 and TRBJ1-1; D unresolved. The CDR3 consists of 11 residues. Germline V gene sequence: CDR1 ENHRY, CDR2 SYGVKD. Trimming shortened V by 6 bases and J by 2 bases, and 4 bases separated the two germline ends. CDR3 amino acids: CAIRTNTEAFF. CDR3 bases: TGTGCCATCAGAACTAACACTGAAGCTTTCTTT.

The table lists this clonotype with a few counts. V gene TRBV15 combines with J gene TRBJ1-2, with 7 bases that match TRBD1. The V and J ends lost 6 bases and 2 bases, in that order; junction bases with no gene match: 9. CDR1 is LNHNV, CDR2 YYDKDF, per germline (reference sequence). The CDR3 is 15 amino acids. The CDR3 loop reads CATRDLSTGNYGYTF. CDR3 DNA sequence: TGTGCCACCAGAGACCTCTCGACAGGGAACTATGGCTACACCTTC.

V usage is TRBV7-2 and J usage is TRBJ2-2, with a tentative D call TRBD2 (5 bases). The V gene's germline CDR1 is SGHTA and CDR2 FQGNSA. V was pared by 5 bases and J by 5 bases, with 15 bases between. The CDR3 loop spans 15 amino acids. CDR3 DNA: TGTGCCAGCAGCCGAGGGAAGGCTCGAACCGGGGAGCTGTTTTTT. Translated: CASSRGKARTGELFF.

This clonotype was recorded at least ten times. The genes are TRBV12-3 or TRBV12-4 and TRBJ2-3; 8 nucleotides match TRBD1. Unmatched junction bases numbered 10, after V lost 5 bases and J lost 3 bases. The length of the CDR3 is 16 residues. This CDR3 reads CASSPSTGVGTDTQYF. The CDR3 DNA reads TGTGCCAGCAGTCCCTCGACAGGGGTAGGAACAGATACGCAGTATTTT.

This clonotype was detected many times. The chain couples TRBV5-1 to TRBJ2-1; 8 bases agree with TRBD1. Germline CDR1 SGHRS, CDR2 YFSETQ. The trim removed 9 bases at V and 0 bases at J, leaving 8 bases unmatched. This CDR3 contains 15 residues. CDR3 sequence reads: CATASQGGSYNEQFF. For the CDR3, the DNA is TGCGCCACCGCGTCACAGGGGGGCTCCTACAATGAGCAGTTCTTC.

This clonotype turned up a few times. V gene TRBV3-1 combines with J gene TRBJ1-2, with D uncertain. The V end was cut by 2 bases, the J end by 6 bases, with 7 bases between. CDR1 is LGHDT and CDR2 is YNNKEL in the germline V gene (reference sequence). CDR3 length equals 12 residues. The CDR3 sequence: CASSQRENGYTF. The CDR3 nucleotides read TGTGCCAGCAGCCAACGGGAGAATGGCTACACCTTC.

This clonotype was counted only a few times. The chain recombines TRBV6-1 with TRBJ1-1; D is perhaps TRBD1 (6 bases). V shed 5 bases and J shed 10 bases, with 17 bases lying between them. The CDR3 has 13 amino acids. Germline V gives CDR1 MNHNS, CDR2 SASEGT. CDR3 in DNA: TGTGCCAGCAGTATTACCCAGGAGGGGGGAGCTTTCTTT. Its protein is CASSITQEGGAFF.

This clonotype was observed a few times. V and J are TRBV9 and TRBJ1-1; D perhaps matches TRBD1 (5 bases). The CDR3 spans 15 residues. Trimming took off 3 bases at V and 7 bases at J, with 19 bases between the two ends. Germline V lookup: CDR1 SGDLS, CDR2 YYNGEE. The CDR3 coding sequence is TGTGCCAGCAGCGGCACCGGGGGGACGGCCGGTGAAGCTTTCTTT. This codes for CASSGTGGTAGEAFF.

This clonotype was recorded a few times. This rearrangement joins TRBV7-2 to TRBJ1-1; D unresolved. Trimming cost V 5 bases and J 0 bases, with 19 bases left between them. The CDR3 spans 17 residues. Germline V gene sequence: CDR1 SGHTA, CDR2 FQGNSA. The CDR3 DNA is TGTGCCAGCAGCCCAAGAAGCCTCAACCTATTGAACACTGAAGCTTTCTTT. Its protein is CASSPRSLNLLNTEAFF.

The V and J genes are TRBV29-1 and TRBJ1-1; D might be TRBD1 (6 bases). This CDR3 comprises 14 residues. V lost 7 bases and J 0 bases, leaving 15 bases between the germline ends. In germline, CDR1 is SQVTM, CDR2 ANQGSEA. The CDR3 DNA sequence: TGCAGCGCTATTCTCTCAGGGGTGAACACTGAAGCTTTCTTT. The encoded protein is CSAILSGVNTEAFF.

This clonotype was recorded a few times. The J gene is TRBJ1-5, the V gene TRBV27, with D tentatively TRBD1 (5 bases). The V gene lost 8 bases and the J gene lost 3 bases, with 14 bases spanning the gap. The CDR3 consists of 14 residues. Germline CDR1 MNHEY, CDR2 SMNVEV (reference sequence). The CDR3 DNA sequence: TGTGCCAGCGCACTGGGGGGGTACAATCAGCCCCAGCATTTT. Amino acid sequence: CASALGGYNQPQHF.

The V and J genes are TRBV5-4 and TRBJ1-4; D is undetermined. Trimming cost V 0 bases and J 5 bases, with 17 bases left between them. There are 17 residues in the CDR3. In germline, CDR1 is SGHNT, CDR2 YYREEE (reference sequence). CDR3 nucleotide sequence: TGTGCCAGCAGCTTGGAGGGCCCGTGGAGCGAAAATGAAAAACTGTTTTTT. As protein: CASSLEGPWSENEKLFF.

J is TRBJ1-2 and V is TRBV4-1; 9 nucleotides line up with TRBD1. CDR1 and CDR2 (germline): MGHRA, YSYEKL. This CDR3 is built from 16 residues. With V trimmed by 1 base and J by 4 bases, 7 bases remained unmatched. Written as DNA, the CDR3 is TGCGCCAGCAGCCAAGGAACAGGGGGCGCCGGCTATGGCTACACCTTC. Translating gives CASSQGTGGAGYGYTF.

This clonotype was found a few times. The rearrangement uses TRBV21-1 and TRBJ2-1; TRBD1, as called in the table, went unchecked against the DNA. TRBV21-1 is shown as a pseudogene. This CDR3 contains 16 residues. The CDR3 region has the DNA TGTGCCAGCAGCAAACTCTGTCTGGACCGGGAGAATGAGCAGTTCTTC. Protein product: CASSKLCLDRENEQFF.